The rows below give T cell receptor beta chains drawn from one sample of a study of shared clonotypes between healthy human individuals. Method: immunoSEQ multiplex PCR; TCRdb's copy keeps in-frame clones and lacks some. The sample includes about 590,000 clones, less than 97% of them seen just once. Material for sequencing was naive CD8+ T cells sorted from blood. Receptor source: a woman in her thirties in good health. The CDR3 runs from the conserved cysteine through the conserved F or W. A D gene is named only where the DNA matches it firmly. Clone size is shown for a subset of rows, as once, few, many or a class of expanded clone.

-	-	TRBV7-7	TRBJ2-1	CASSLGTATYNEQFF	TGTGCCAGCAGCTTAGGGACAGCAACCTACAATGAGCAGTTCTTC
few	-	TRBV7-9	TRBJ2-7	CASGETSFEQYF	TGTGCCAGCGGGGAGACTAGTTTCGAGCAGTACTTC
-	-	TRBV19	TRBJ2-5	CASSIGGGSQETQYF	TGTGCCAGTAGTATAGGGGGCGGATCCCAAGAGACCCAGTACTTC
-	-	TRBV5-6	TRBJ2-5	CASSLVGHEGKTQYF	TGTGCCAGCAGCTTGGTTGGACACGAGGGGAAGACCCAGTACTTC
-	TRBD1	TRBV2	TRBJ1-2	CASRTGVYGYTF	TGTGCCAGCCGAACAGGGGTCTATGGCTACACCTTC
-	-	TRBV15	TRBJ1-1	CATVGGDTEAFF	TGTGCCACCGTAGGTGGGGACACTGAAGCTTTCTTT
-	-	TRBV13	TRBJ1-5	CASSLQGNQPQHF	TGTGCCAGCAGCTTACAGGGGAATCAGCCCCAGCATTTT
-	-	TRBV27	TRBJ1-2	CASVLSAGVLDGYTF	TGTGCCAGCGTTTTATCGGCAGGGGTCCTCGATGGCTACACCTTC
-	-	TRBV19	TRBJ2-7	CASSIVPQREQYF	TGTGCCAGTAGTATAGTTCCACAACGCGAGCAGTACTTC
-	-	TRBV4-1	TRBJ2-3	CASSLTGITDTQYF	TGCGCCAGCAGCCTAACAGGGATTACAGATACGCAGTATTTT
once	-	TRBV6-4	TRBJ1-6	CASSDQIGGSSPLHF	TGTGCCAGCAGTGATCAGATTGGGGGGAGTTCACCCCTCCACTTT
-	-	TRBV7-9	TRBJ2-7	CASSRDSMDEQYF	TGTGCCAGCAGCAGAGATTCTATGGACGAGCAGTACTTC
-	TRBD1	TRBV19	TRBJ1-2	CASRTGIGYTF	TGTGCCAGTAGGACAGGGATCGGCTACACCTTC
-	-	TRBV4-1	TRBJ1-5	CASSQVEYSNQPQHF	TGCGCCAGCAGCCAAGTTGAGTATAGCAATCAGCCCCAGCATTTT
-	-	TRBV27	TRBJ2-7	CASSLSQETYEQYF	TGTGCCAGCAGTTTATCGCAGGAAACATACGAGCAGTACTTC
-	TRBD1	TRBV27	TRBJ1-2	CASSLFPGTGGGYTF	TGTGCCAGCAGTTTATTCCCCGGGACAGGGGGTGGCTACACCTTC
-	-	TRBV28	TRBJ1-1	CASSLLGGTEAFF	TGTGCCAGCAGCCTTTTGGGGGGCACTGAAGCTTTCTTT
-	TRBD1	TRBV7-9	TRBJ1-5	CASSSDRVKYQPQHF	TGTGCCAGCAGCTCGGACAGGGTTAAGTATCAGCCCCAGCATTTT
-	-	TRBV15	TRBJ2-1	CATRPGGSSGDEQFF	TGTGCCACAAGACCAGGGGGGTCCTCTGGTGATGAGCAGTTCTTC
-	-	TRBV27	TRBJ1-3	CASSTRGFSGNTIYF	TGTGCCAGCAGTACCCGGGGCTTCTCTGGAAACACCATATATTTT
-	TRBD1	TRBV7-9	TRBJ2-7	CASSLAQGAVVEQYF	TGTGCCAGCAGCTTAGCGCAGGGGGCCGTCGTCGAGCAGTACTTC
-	TRBD2	TRBV4-2	TRBJ2-7	CASSQLAGDPYEQYF	TGTGCCAGCAGCCAGTTAGCGGGGGACCCTTACGAGCAGTACTTC
-	-	TRBV10-1	TRBJ2-3	CASSEWPLRGPDTQYF	TGCGCCAGCAGTGAGTGGCCCTTGAGGGGCCCAGATACGCAGTATTTT
-	TRBD2	TRBV5-4	TRBJ2-1	CASSGPGLAGVSEYNEQFF	TGTGCCAGCAGCGGGCCGGGACTAGCGGGTGTCTCGGAGTACAATGAGCAGTTCTTC
-	-	TRBV10-2	TRBJ1-1	CASEDRYLGSTEAFF	TGCGCCAGCGAGGACCGATACCTAGGGAGCACTGAAGCTTTCTTT
-	-	TRBV19	TRBJ1-2	CASSPRGVNYGYTF	TGTGCCAGTAGCCCTAGGGGTGTCAACTATGGCTACACCTTC
-	-	TRBV28	TRBJ1-3	CASSLLSAGNTIYF	TGTGCCAGCAGTTTATTGTCAGCTGGAAACACCATATATTTT
-	-	TRBV29-1	TRBJ2-5	CSVEGGRIETQYF	TGCAGCGTTGAAGGGGGGAGAATCGAGACCCAGTACTTC
once	-	TRBV30	TRBJ2-2	CAWHVGAGELFF	TGTGCCTGGCATGTAGGAGCCGGGGAGCTGTTTTTT
once	TRBD1	TRBV4-1	TRBJ2-2	CASSQGILTGGTGELFF	TGCGCCAGCAGCCAAGGAATTCTGACAGGGGGTACCGGGGAGCTGTTTTTT
-	TRBD2	TRBV6-5	TRBJ2-1	CASSSPLAGYLMGQFF	TGTGCCAGCAGTTCACCCCTAGCGGGATATCTGATGGGGCAGTTCTTC
-	-	TRBV27	TRBJ1-1	CASSLMGSTEAFF	TGTGCCAGCAGTTTAATGGGGAGCACTGAAGCTTTCTTT
-	-	TRBV5-5	TRBJ2-1	CASSLPTRGLDEQFF	TGTGCCAGCAGCTTGCCTACGAGGGGTTTGGATGAGCAGTTCTTC
-	TRBD2	TRBV4-1	TRBJ2-3	CASSHPLGREVVTDTQYF	TGCGCCAGCAGCCACCCCTTGGGGCGGGAGGTTGTCACAGATACGCAGTATTTT
-	-	TRBV4-1	TRBJ1-1	CASSQGGGSLNTEAFF	TGCGCCAGCAGCCAAGGTGGGGGCAGCTTGAACACTGAAGCTTTCTTT
once	-	TRBV5-5	TRBJ1-2	CASSFGVRDPSAGYTF	TGTGCCAGCAGCTTTGGAGTGAGGGATCCCTCGGCTGGCTACACCTTC
-	-	TRBV7-8	TRBJ1-4	CASSFDSRRATNEKLFF	TGTGCCAGCAGCTTCGACAGTCGTCGAGCAACTAATGAAAAACTGTTTTTT
-	-	TRBV6-1	TRBJ1-5	CASRPLGEQPQHF	TGTGCCAGCAGGCCCCTTGGGGAACAGCCCCAGCATTTT
-	-	TRBV27	TRBJ2-7	CASSLGLSYEQYF	TGTGCCAGCAGTCTCGGACTGTCCTACGAGCAGTACTTC
-	TRBD1	TRBV7-9	TRBJ2-7	CASSYAQGAKNEQYF	TGTGCCAGCAGCTACGCACAGGGGGCGAAGAACGAGCAGTACTTC
-	-	TRBV28	TRBJ1-5	CASSPRGSNQPQHF	TGTGCCAGCAGCCCTAGGGGGAGCAATCAGCCCCAGCATTTT
-	TRBD2	TRBV4-1	TRBJ2-5	CASSQGSGGGETQYF	TGCGCCAGCAGCCAAGGTAGCGGGGGGGGAGAGACCCAGTACTTC
-	-	TRBV7-8	TRBJ2-1	CASSLPGAGYNEQFF	TGTGCCAGCAGCTTACCGGGGGCGGGGTACAATGAGCAGTTCTTC
once	-	TRBV5-1	TRBJ2-7	CASSSGPAYLIYEQYF	TGCGCCAGCAGTTCGGGACCTGCCTATCTAATCTACGAGCAGTACTTC
-	TRBD1	TRBV19	TRBJ2-7	CASSTGTGPFYEQYF	TGTGCCAGTAGTACCGGGACAGGGCCCTTCTACGAGCAGTACTTC
-	TRBD2	TRBV15	TRBJ2-3	CATSTGTSGPTDTQYF	TGTGCCACCAGCACCGGGACTAGCGGGCCCACAGATACGCAGTATTTT
-	-	TRBV27	TRBJ2-7	CASSLMAGDEPYEQYF	TGTGCCAGCAGTTTAATGGCTGGGGACGAGCCCTACGAGCAGTACTTC
-	-	TRBV11-2	TRBJ2-1	CASRPGGAGSYNEQFF	TGTGCCAGCAGGCCCGGGGGAGCGGGCTCCTACAATGAGCAGTTCTTC
few	-	TRBV7-9	TRBJ1-1	CASSLVVTMNTEAFF	TGTGCCAGCAGCTTAGTGGTGACTATGAACACTGAAGCTTTCTTT
-	-	TRBV27	TRBJ2-7	CASSTGFDSYEQYF	TGTGCCAGCAGTACAGGGTTCGACTCCTACGAGCAGTACTTC
-	-	TRBV5-4	TRBJ2-7	CASSPGLGPYEQYF	TGTGCCAGCAGCCCCGGACTGGGTCCCTACGAGCAGTACTTC
-	-	TRBV7-9	TRBJ2-1	CASSLGASYNEQFF	TGTGCCAGCAGCTTAGGGGCTTCCTACAATGAGCAGTTCTTC
-	TRBD1	TRBV2	TRBJ2-7	CASRGDRGIHEQYF	TGTGCCAGCAGGGGGGACAGGGGAATACACGAGCAGTACTTC